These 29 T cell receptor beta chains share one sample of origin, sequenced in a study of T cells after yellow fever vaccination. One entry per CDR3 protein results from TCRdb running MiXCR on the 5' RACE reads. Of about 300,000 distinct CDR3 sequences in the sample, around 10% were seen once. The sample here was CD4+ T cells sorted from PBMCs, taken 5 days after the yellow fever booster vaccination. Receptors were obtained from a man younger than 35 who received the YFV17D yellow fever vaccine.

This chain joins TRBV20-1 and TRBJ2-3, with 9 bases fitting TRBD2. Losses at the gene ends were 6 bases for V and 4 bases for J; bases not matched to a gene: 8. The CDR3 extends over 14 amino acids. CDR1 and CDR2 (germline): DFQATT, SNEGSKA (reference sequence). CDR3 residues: CSATSGGTSDTQYF. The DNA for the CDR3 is TGCAGTGCGACCAGCGGGGGGACATCAGATACGCAGTATTTT.

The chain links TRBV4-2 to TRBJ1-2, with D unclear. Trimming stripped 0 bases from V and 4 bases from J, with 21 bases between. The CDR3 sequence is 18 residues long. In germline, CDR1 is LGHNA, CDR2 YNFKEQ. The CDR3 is CASSQDSGAEQPRYGYTF. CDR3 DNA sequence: TGTGCCAGCAGCCAAGATTCCGGAGCAGAGCAACCCCGCTATGGCTACACCTTC.

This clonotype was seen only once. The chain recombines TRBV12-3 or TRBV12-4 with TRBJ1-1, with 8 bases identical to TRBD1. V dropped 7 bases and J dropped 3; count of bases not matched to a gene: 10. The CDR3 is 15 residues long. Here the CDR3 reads CASILGQGWDTEAFF. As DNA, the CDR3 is TGTGCCAGCATTCTCGGACAGGGATGGGACACTGAAGCTTTCTTT.

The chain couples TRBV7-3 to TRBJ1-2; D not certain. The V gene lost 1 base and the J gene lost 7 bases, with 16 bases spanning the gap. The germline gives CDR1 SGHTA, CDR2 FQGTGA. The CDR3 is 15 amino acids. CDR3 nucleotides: TGTGCCAGCAGCTTAAACCCGGGGATGTTGGGTGGCTACACCTTC. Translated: CASSLNPGMLGGYTF. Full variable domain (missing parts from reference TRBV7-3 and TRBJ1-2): GAGVSQTPSNKVTEKGKYVELRCDPISGHTALYWYRQSLGQGPEFLIYFQGTGAADDSGLPNDRFFAVRPEGSVSTLKIQRTERGDSAVYLCASSLNPGMLGGYTFGSGTRLTVV.

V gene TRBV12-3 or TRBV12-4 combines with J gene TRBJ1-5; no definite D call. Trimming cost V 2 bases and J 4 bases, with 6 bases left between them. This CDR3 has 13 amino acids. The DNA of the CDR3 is TGTGCCAGCAGTTTAAGGGAAAATCAGCCCCAGCATTTT. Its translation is CASSLRENQPQHF.

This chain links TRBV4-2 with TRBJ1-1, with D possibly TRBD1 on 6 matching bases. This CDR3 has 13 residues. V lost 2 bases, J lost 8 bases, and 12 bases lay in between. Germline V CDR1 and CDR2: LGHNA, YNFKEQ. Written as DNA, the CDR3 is TGTGCCAGCAGCCAAATAGACAGGCCCGAAGCTTTCTTT. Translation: CASSQIDRPEAFF.

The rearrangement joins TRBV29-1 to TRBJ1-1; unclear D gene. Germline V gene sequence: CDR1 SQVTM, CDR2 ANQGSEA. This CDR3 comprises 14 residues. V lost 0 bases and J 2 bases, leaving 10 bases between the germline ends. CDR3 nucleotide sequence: TGCAGCGTTGAAGAGGCAGGCTATAACACTGAAGCTTTCTTT. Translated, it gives CSVEEAGYNTEAFF.

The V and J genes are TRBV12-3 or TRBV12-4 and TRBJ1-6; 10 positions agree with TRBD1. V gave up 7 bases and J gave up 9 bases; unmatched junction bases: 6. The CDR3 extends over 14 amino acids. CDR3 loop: CASNADRGVSPLHF. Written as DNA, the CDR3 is TGTGCCAGCAACGCGGACAGGGGGGTTTCACCCCTCCACTTT.

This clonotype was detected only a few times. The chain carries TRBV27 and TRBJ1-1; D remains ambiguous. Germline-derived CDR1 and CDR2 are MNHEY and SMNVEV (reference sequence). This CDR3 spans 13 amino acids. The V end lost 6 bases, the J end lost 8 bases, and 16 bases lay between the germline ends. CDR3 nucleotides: TGTGCCAGCAGCCCCCTGGCCTCCAGAGAAGCTTTCTTT. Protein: CASSPLASREAFF.

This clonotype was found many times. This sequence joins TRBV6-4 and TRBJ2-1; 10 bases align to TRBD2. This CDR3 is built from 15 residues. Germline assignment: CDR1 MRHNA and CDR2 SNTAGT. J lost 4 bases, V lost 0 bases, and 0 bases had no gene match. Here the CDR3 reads CASSDSAGGYNEQFF. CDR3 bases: TGTGCCAGCAGTGACTCAGCGGGGGGGTACAATGAGCAGTTCTTC.

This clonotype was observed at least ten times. The CDR3 loop reads CASSQVGGELFF. The CDR3 DNA sequence: TGTGCCAGCAGCCAAGTCGGGGGGGAGCTGTTTTTT. The chain carries TRBV4-2 and TRBJ2-2; no definite D call. This CDR3 comprises 12 residues. Trimming cost V 1 base and J 8 bases, with 5 bases left between them. Germline V CDR1 and CDR2: LGHNA, YNFKEQ.

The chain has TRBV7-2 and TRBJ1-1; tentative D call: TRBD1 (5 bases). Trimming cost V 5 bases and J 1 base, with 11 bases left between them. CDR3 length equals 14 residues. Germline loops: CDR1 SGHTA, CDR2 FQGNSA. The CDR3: CASSAGPPNTEAFF. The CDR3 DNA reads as TGTGCCAGCAGCGCGGGACCCCCGAACACTGAAGCTTTCTTT.

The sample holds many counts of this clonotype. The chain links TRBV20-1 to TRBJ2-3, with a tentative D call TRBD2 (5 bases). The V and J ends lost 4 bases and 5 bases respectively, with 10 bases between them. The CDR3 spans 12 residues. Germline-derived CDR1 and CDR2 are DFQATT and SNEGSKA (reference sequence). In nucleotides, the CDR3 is TGCAGTGCTACACCACTAGGAGATACGCAGTATTTT. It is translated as CSATPLGDTQYF.

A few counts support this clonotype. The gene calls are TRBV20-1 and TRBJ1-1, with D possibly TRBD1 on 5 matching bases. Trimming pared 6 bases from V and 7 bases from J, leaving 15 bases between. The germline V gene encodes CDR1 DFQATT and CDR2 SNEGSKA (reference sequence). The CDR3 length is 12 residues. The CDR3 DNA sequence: TGCAGTGCCCCTTTCTCCGGGGGTGAAGCTTTCTTT. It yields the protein CSAPFSGGEAFF.

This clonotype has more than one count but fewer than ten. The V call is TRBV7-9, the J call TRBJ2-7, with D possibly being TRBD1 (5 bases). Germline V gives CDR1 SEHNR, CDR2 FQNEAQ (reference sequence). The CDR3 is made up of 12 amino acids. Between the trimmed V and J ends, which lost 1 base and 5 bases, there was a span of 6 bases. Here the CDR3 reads CASSLVGDEQYV. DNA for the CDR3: TGTGCCAGCAGCTTAGTAGGGGACGAGCAGTACGTC.

The CDR3 region is CASSLGGGWTEAFF. CDR3 DNA: TGCGCCAGCAGCTTGGGTGGGGGCTGGACTGAAGCTTTCTTT. This rearrangement joins TRBV5-1 to TRBJ1-1; tentative D call: TRBD1 (6 bases). This CDR3 has 14 amino acids. The V end was cut by 0 bases, the J end by 5 bases, with 11 bases between. CDR1 is SGHRS, CDR2 YFSETQ, per germline.

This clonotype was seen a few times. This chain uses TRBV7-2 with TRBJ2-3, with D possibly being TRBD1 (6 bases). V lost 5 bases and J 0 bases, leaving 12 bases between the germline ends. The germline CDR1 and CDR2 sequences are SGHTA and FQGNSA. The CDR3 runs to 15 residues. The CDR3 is CASSPARGSTDTQYF. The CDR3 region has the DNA TGTGCCAGCAGCCCCGCCAGGGGAAGCACAGATACGCAGTATTTT.

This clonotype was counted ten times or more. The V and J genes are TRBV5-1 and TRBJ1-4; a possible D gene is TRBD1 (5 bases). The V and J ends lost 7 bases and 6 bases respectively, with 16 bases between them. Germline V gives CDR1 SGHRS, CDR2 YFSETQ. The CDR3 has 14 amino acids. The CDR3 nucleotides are TGCGCCAGCCGAATTCAGGGTTTCGATGAAAAACTGTTTTTT. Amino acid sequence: CASRIQGFDEKLFF.

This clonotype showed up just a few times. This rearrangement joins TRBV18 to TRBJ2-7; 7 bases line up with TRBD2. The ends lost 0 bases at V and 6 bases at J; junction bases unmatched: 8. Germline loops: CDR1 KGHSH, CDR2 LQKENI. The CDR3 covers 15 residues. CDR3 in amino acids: CASSPPGGTPGEQYF. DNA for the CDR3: TGTGCCAGCTCACCACCGGGGGGGACCCCTGGCGAGCAGTACTTC.

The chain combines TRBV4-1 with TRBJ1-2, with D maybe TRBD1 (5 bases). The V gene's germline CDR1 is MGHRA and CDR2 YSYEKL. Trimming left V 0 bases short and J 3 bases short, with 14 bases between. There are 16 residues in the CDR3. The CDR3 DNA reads TGCGCCAGCAGCCAAGAGAGGAGCAGGGCCGACTATGGCTACACCTTC. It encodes CASSQERSRADYGYTF.

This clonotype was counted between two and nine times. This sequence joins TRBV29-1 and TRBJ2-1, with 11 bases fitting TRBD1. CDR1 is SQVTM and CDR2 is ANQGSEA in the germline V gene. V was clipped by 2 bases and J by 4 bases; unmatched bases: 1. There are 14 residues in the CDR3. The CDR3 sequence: CSVERDRGYNEQFF. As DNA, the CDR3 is TGCAGCGTTGAACGGGACAGGGGGTACAATGAGCAGTTCTTC.

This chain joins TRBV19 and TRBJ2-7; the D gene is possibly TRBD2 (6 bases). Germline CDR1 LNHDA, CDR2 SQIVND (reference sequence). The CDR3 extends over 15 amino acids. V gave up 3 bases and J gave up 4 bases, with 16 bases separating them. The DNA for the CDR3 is TGTGCCAGTAGTATTAGCGGAGGCAGTTTGTACGAGCAGTACTTC. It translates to CASSISGGSLYEQYF.

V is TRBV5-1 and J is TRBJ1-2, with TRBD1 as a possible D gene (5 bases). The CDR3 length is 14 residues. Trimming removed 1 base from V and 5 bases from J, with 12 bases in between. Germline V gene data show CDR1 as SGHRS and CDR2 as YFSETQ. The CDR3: CASSLFGAEYGYTF. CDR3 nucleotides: TGCGCCAGCAGCTTGTTCGGGGCGGAATATGGCTACACCTTC.

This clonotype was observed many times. In nucleotides, the CDR3 is TGTGCCAGCAGCTTAGCACAGTTCACCGGGGAGCTGTTTTTT. The encoded protein is CASSLAQFTGELFF. The V call is TRBV7-7, the J call TRBJ2-2; D remains ambiguous. V was trimmed by 0 bases and J by 4 bases, leaving 6 bases between them. Per the germline V gene, CDR1 is SSHAT and CDR2 is FNYEAQ (reference sequence). This CDR3 is built from 14 residues.

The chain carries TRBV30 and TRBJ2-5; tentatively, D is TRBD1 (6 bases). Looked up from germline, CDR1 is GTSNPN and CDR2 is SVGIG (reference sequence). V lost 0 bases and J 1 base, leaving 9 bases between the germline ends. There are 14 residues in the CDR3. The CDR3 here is CAWSVRTVQETQYF. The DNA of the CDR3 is TGTGCCTGGAGTGTACGGACAGTCCAAGAGACCCAGTACTTC.

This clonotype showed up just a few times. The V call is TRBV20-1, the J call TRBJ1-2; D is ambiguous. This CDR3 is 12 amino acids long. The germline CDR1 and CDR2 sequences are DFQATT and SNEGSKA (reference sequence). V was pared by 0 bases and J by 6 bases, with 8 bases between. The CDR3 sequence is CSARDPPDGYTF. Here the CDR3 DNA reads TGCAGTGCTAGAGATCCCCCAGATGGCTACACCTTC.

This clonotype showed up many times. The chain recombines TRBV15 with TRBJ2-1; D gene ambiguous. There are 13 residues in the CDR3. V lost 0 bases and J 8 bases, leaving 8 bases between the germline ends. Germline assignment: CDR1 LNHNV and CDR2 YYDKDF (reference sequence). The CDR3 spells CATSRDLVDEQFF. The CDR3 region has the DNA TGTGCCACCAGCAGAGATCTAGTCGATGAGCAGTTCTTC.

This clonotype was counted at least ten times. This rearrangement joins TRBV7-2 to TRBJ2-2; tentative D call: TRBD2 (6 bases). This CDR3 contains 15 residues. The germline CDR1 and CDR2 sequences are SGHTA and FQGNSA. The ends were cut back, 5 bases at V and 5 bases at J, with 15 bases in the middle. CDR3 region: CASSSSYGGTGELFF. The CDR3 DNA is TGTGCCAGCAGCAGTTCGTATGGGGGGACCGGGGAGCTGTTTTTT.

The CDR3 DNA reads TGCGCCAGCAGCTTGGCAGGGCCGTACCAAGAGACCCAGTACTTC. It translates to CASSLAGPYQETQYF. The chain links TRBV5-1 to TRBJ2-5, with a weak D call TRBD1 (5 bases). Trimming took 0 bases from V and 0 from J, leaving 9 bases between them. The germline gives CDR1 SGHRS, CDR2 YFSETQ. The CDR3 runs to 15 residues.